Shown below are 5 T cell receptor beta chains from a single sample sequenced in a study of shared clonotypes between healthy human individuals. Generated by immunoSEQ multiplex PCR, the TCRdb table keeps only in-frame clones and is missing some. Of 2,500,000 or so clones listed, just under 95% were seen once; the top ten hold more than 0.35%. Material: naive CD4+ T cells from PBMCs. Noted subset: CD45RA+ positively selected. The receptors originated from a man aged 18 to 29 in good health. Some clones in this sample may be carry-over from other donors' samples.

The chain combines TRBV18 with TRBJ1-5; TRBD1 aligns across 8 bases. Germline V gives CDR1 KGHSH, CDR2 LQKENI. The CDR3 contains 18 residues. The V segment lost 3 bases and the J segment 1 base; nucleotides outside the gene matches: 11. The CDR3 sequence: CASSPKNSGTGSNQPQHF. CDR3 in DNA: TGTGCCAGCTCACCGAAAAATTCCGGGACAGGCAGCAATCAGCCCCAGCATTTT.

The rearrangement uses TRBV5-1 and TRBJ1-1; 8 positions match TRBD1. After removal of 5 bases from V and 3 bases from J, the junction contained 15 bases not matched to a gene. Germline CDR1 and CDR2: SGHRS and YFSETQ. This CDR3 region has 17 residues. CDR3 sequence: CASSRYRGAELDTEAFF. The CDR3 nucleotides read TGCGCCAGCAGTAGGTACAGGGGGGCTGAGTTGGACACTGAAGCTTTCTTT.

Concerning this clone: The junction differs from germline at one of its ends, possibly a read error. CDR3 sequence (DNA): TGCGCCAGCAGCCAAGACCGGGACAGGGGAGAGTACGAGCAGTACTTC. This sequence encodes CASSQDRDRGEYEQYF. The rearrangement joins TRBV7-7 to TRBJ2-7; 10 nucleotides line up with TRBD1. CDR1 and CDR2 (germline): SSHAT, FNYEAQ (reference sequence). This CDR3 has 16 amino acids.

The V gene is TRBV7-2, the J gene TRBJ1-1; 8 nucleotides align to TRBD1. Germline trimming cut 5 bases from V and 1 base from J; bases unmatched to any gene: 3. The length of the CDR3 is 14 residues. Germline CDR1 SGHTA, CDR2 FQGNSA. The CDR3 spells CASSRQGTNTEAFF. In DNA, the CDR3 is TGTGCCAGCAGCAGACAGGGGACGAACACTGAAGCTTTCTTT.

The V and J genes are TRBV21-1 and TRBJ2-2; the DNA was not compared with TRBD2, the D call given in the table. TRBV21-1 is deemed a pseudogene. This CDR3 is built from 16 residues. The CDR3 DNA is TGTGCCAGCAGCAAAGGGAGGACCCCGAACACCGGGGAGCTGTTTTTT. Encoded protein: CASSKGRTPNTGELFF.